The 24 T cell receptor beta chains below come from one sample, sequenced in a study of molecular identifiers for immune sequencing clone quantification. Via MiXCR, TCRdb re-called the PCR reads, giving one row per CDR3 protein. The table has about 640,000 distinct CDR3 sequences, approximately 20% seen once; the top ten hold 0.7% to 1%. The sequenced material came from naive CD8+ T cells from blood, with Jurkat cell RNA spiked in. The subset was: FACS-sorted CD8+CD4-CCR7+CD45RA+ naive T cells. The receptors here all came from a human donor in good health. Some libraries in this study had Jurkat cell RNA spiked in.

There are many counts of this clonotype. V gene TRBV6-5 combines with J gene TRBJ2-2, with no clear D. The CDR3 has 14 amino acids. Trimming left V 5 bases short and J 7 bases short, with 14 bases between. The germline V gene encodes CDR1 MNHEY and CDR2 SVGAGI. The CDR3 here is CASSIAIGFGELFF. DNA of the CDR3: TGTGCCAGCAGTATCGCTATAGGATTCGGGGAGCTGTTTTTT.

This clonotype appeared a few times. One end of the junction fails to match germline, which may point to a read error. J is TRBJ1-1 and V is TRBV5-8, with D uncertain. Germline values: CDR1 SGHTS, CDR2 YDEGEE. The CDR3 loop spans 13 amino acids. CDR3 residues: CASSLCQNTEASF. DNA of the CDR3: TGTGCCAGCAGCTTGTGTCAGAACACTGAAGCTTCCTTT.

The genes are TRBV7-9 and TRBJ2-7; D tentatively reads TRBD1 or TRBD2 (5 bases each). This CDR3 contains 16 residues. Germline V gene lookup returns CDR1 SEHNR and CDR2 FQNEAQ (reference sequence). Trimming removed 2 bases at V and 2 bases at J, with 16 bases between. DNA of the CDR3: TGTGCCAGCAGCTTATTTACAGGCGGGCAAACCTACGAGCAGTACTTC. Translating it yields CASSLFTGGQTYEQYF.

This clonotype was recorded at least ten times. The V and J genes are TRBV11-2 and TRBJ2-7; the D is unclear. The V gene's germline CDR1 is SGHAT and CDR2 FQNNGV. The CDR3 is made up of 14 amino acids. Deletions cut 5 bases from V and 2 bases from J, with 13 bases between. The CDR3 coding sequence is TGTGCCAGCAGCACCCTCACAAGTGCCTACGAGCAGTACTTC. Its translation: CASSTLTSAYEQYF. Complete variable domain (other parts from reference TRBV11-2 and TRBJ2-7): EAGVAQSPRYKIIEKRQSVAFWCNPISGHATLYWYQQILGQGPKLLIQFQNNGVVDDSQLPKDRFSAERLKGVDSTLKIQPAKLEDSAVYLCASSTLTSAYEQYFGPGTRLTVT.

This chain links TRBV3-1 with TRBJ1-1, with no clear D. Germline V gene data show CDR1 as LGHDT and CDR2 as YNNKEL (reference sequence). Trimming pared 2 bases from V and 0 bases from J, leaving 10 bases between. CDR3 length: 15 residues. CDR3 sequence: CASSQITELNTEAFF. In DNA, the CDR3 is TGTGCCAGCAGCCAAATAACAGAACTGAACACTGAAGCTTTCTTT.

This clonotype was recorded at least ten times. The rearrangement links TRBV7-2 to TRBJ2-1; no clear D gene. The CDR3 has 15 amino acids. With 1 base removed from V and 3 bases from J, the gap between germline ends came to 10 bases. Germline-derived CDR1 and CDR2 are SGHTA and FQGNSA. The CDR3 loop reads CASSLEGGDYNEQFF. The CDR3 coding sequence is TGTGCCAGCAGCTTAGAGGGCGGCGACTACAATGAGCAGTTCTTC.

Note on this clonotype: A read error may explain this, as a much larger clone is one base away. The chain has TRBV4-1 and TRBJ1-1; the D is unclear. The V end was cut by 3 bases, the J end by 3 bases, with 8 bases between. There are 13 residues in the CDR3. Germline assignment: CDR1 MGHRA and CDR2 YSYEKL. The chain's CDR3 is CASSHTVDTEAFF. The CDR3 DNA reads TGCGCCAGCAGCCATACAGTGGACACTGAAGCTTTCTTT.

This clonotype was detected only a few times. The chain combines TRBV19 with TRBJ2-1; either TRBD1 or TRBD2 may fit D (5 bases each). The V end lost 10 bases, the J end lost 7 bases, and 26 bases lay between the germline ends. Germline CDR1 reads LNHDA; CDR2 reads SQIVND (reference sequence). The CDR3 runs to 16 residues. The CDR3, as DNA: TGTGCCACCGAACCCGCTGGGACCAAGAGCACGAATGAGCAGTTCTTC. This encodes CATEPAGTKSTNEQFF.

This clonotype was observed a few times. The chain joins TRBV4-1 to TRBJ1-5, with 8 bases lining up with TRBD1. V lost 3 bases, J lost 1 base, and 2 bases stayed unmatched. Germline V gene sequence: CDR1 MGHRA, CDR2 YSYEKL. CDR3 length: 15 amino acids. The CDR3 spells CASSQDRASNQPQHF. For the CDR3, the DNA is TGCGCCAGCAGCCAGGACAGGGCGAGCAATCAGCCCCAGCATTTT.

Turning to this clonotype: This may be a read error, as it is one base from a much larger clone. V usage is TRBV7-9 and J usage is TRBJ2-5, with D possibly being TRBD1 or TRBD2 (5 bases each). V shed 8 bases and J shed 5 bases, with 15 bases lying between them. The CDR3 contains 13 residues. Germline lookup yields CDR1 SEHNR and CDR2 FQNEAQ (reference sequence). Here the CDR3 DNA reads TGTGCCAGCGGCCCGCCGTGGGGGGAGACCCAGTACTTC. It encodes CASGPPWGETQYF.

In regard to this clonotype: This may be a read error, as it is one base from a much larger clone. The chain is built from TRBV28 and TRBJ1-2; TRBD1 is a possible D gene (5 bases). The CDR3 spans 14 residues. V was clipped by 8 bases and J by 2 bases, with 15 bases between them. Germline V gene data show CDR1 as MDHEN and CDR2 as SYDVKM. The CDR3 loop is CASGPENRNYGYTF. The CDR3 region has the DNA TGTGCCAGCGGTCCAGAAAACAGGAACTATGGCTACACCTTC.

This clonotype was observed at least ten times. This chain joins TRBV6-5 and TRBJ1-1; 8 bases are a match to TRBD1. The CDR3 sequence is 12 residues long. Germline V CDR1 and CDR2: MNHEY, SVGAGI. V lost 0 bases and J lost 10; bases outside the gene matches: 1. The CDR3 DNA is TGTGCCAGCAGTTACTCGGACAGGGTAGCTTTCTTT. It specifies CASSYSDRVAFF.

For this clonotype: It may be a read error: a sequence one base away is much more abundant. This sequence joins TRBV23-1 and TRBJ2-1; D unclear. TRBV23-1 is an ORF, with its function uncertain. The CDR3 runs to 14 residues. For the CDR3, the DNA is TGCGCCAGCCGTCAATTAAGTCTAATCGCTGAGCAGTTCTTC. Its protein is CASRQLSLIAEQFF.

This clonotype has a handful of counts. In nucleotides, the CDR3 is TGTGCCAGCAGCACCAGGACTGCCCCCTACGAGCAGTACTTC. Translated: CASSTRTAPYEQYF. V is TRBV5-4 and J is TRBJ2-7; D is possibly TRBD2 (5 bases). The ends were cut back, 4 bases at V and 2 bases at J, with 13 bases in the middle. This CDR3 contains 14 residues. Germline V gene sequence: CDR1 SGHNT, CDR2 YYREEE (reference sequence).

As for this clonotype: A much larger clone differs from this one at a single base, so this may be a read error. The chain couples TRBV27 to TRBJ2-1; D gene ambiguous. The CDR3 runs to 15 residues. Deletions cut 0 bases from V and 13 bases from J, with 19 bases between. The germline CDR1 and CDR2 sequences are MNHEY and SMNVEV (reference sequence). The CDR3 sequence: CASSLSASPQETQFF. Here the CDR3 DNA reads TGTGCCAGCAGTTTATCGGCCAGCCCACAAGAGACCCAGTTCTTC.

The chain has TRBV6-1 and TRBJ2-2; TRBD2 aligns across 8 bases. The CDR3 extends over 16 amino acids. J lost 0 bases, V lost 5 bases, and 5 bases had no gene match. The germline V gene has CDR1 MNHNS and CDR2 SASEGT. CDR3 in DNA: TGTGCCAGCAGTAGTCCGGGACTAGCGAACACCGGGGAGCTGTTTTTT. It specifies CASSSPGLANTGELFF.

This clonotype was counted many times. V and J are TRBV2 and TRBJ2-7; D uncertain. This CDR3 has 13 amino acids. CDR1 and CDR2 (germline): SNHLY, FYNNEI. V was shortened by 4 bases and J by 6 bases, with 13 bases between the two germline ends. DNA of the CDR3: TGTGCCAGCAGTGGGGAAGGGCTGGGCGAGCAGTACTTC. Encoded protein: CASSGEGLGEQYF.

As regards this clonotype: Possible read error: a much larger clone is one base away. This sequence joins TRBV30 and TRBJ1-2; the D gene is possibly TRBD1 (6 bases). V gave up 6 bases and J gave up 8 bases, with 10 bases separating them. This CDR3 is built from 10 residues. CDR1 is GTSNPN and CDR2 is SVGIG in the germline V gene (reference sequence). In DNA, the CDR3 is TGTGCCTGTTCTGGGGGCGGCTACACCTTC. It yields the protein CACSGGGYTF.

Note on this clonotype: A much larger clone is a single base away; this may be a read error. The chain has TRBV29-1 and TRBJ2-3, with D perhaps given as TRBD1 or TRBD2 (6 bases each). Trimming cost V 6 bases and J 1 base, with 14 bases left between them. The length of the CDR3 is 14 residues. Germline V CDR1 and CDR2: SQVTM, ANQGSEA. CDR3 loop: CSVLGGGCTDTQYF. CDR3 sequence (DNA): TGCAGCGTGTTAGGAGGGGGTTGCACAGATACGCAGTATTTT.

This clonotype was seen repeatedly, ten times or more. The J gene is TRBJ2-7, the V gene TRBV7-2, with D hard to call. The germline gives CDR1 SGHTA, CDR2 FQGNSA. CDR3 length: 13 amino acids. V was cut by 6 bases and J by 0 bases, with 9 bases left in between. DNA for the CDR3: TGTGCCAGCAGTAGGCCTACCTCCTACGAGCAGTACTTC. Amino acid sequence: CASSRPTSYEQYF. The complete variable domain, with remaining parts taken from reference TRBV7-2 and TRBJ2-7, reads GAGVSQSPSNKVTEKGKDVELRCDPISGHTALYWYRQSLGQGLEFLIYFQGNSAPDKSGLPSDRFSAERTGGSVSTLTIQRTQQEDSAVYLCASSRPTSYEQYFGPGTRLTVT.

As for this clonotype: Given a much more abundant clone one base away, this may be a read error. J is TRBJ2-3 and V is TRBV12-3 or TRBV12-4; weak D call: TRBD1 (5 bases). Trimming stripped 0 bases from V and 0 bases from J, with 13 bases between. The CDR3 consists of 17 residues. This CDR3 reads CASSLARASTSTDTQYF. CDR3 DNA sequence: TGTGCCAGCAGTTTAGCCAGGGCGAGTACTAGCACAGATACGCAGTATTTT.

This clonotype has a handful of counts. The rearrangement uses TRBV7-9 and TRBJ2-3; 8 positions agree with TRBD2. Germline values: CDR1 SEHNR, CDR2 FQNEAQ (reference sequence). The CDR3 length is 20 residues. V lost 1 base, J lost 2 bases, and 17 bases stayed unmatched. CDR3 sequence (DNA): TGTGCCAGCAGCTTAGTCTTGGGCTATCGGCGGGGGGATCACACAGATACGCAGTATTTT. This translates into CASSLVLGYRRGDHTDTQYF.

The CDR3 sequence is CASSPATSGMNTIPYNEQFF. As DNA, the CDR3 is TGTGCCAGCAGCCCGGCGACTAGCGGGATGAATACAATACCCTACAATGAGCAGTTCTTC. The chain combines TRBV4-2 with TRBJ2-1; 11 bases agree with TRBD2. Germline V gene sequence: CDR1 LGHNA, CDR2 YNFKEQ. The trim removed 4 bases at V and 2 bases at J, leaving 16 bases unmatched. The CDR3 is made up of 20 amino acids.

This clonotype was found many times. V is TRBV10-1 and J is TRBJ2-2, with 7 bases identical to TRBD1. The CDR3 covers 14 residues. From germline, CDR1 is WNHNN and CDR2 SYGVQD (reference sequence). The junction had 4 bases not matched to a gene; V was cut back by 5 bases and J by 4 bases. This CDR3 is CASSRDSGTGELFF. The CDR3 DNA sequence: TGCGCCAGCAGTCGGGACAGCGGCACCGGGGAGCTGTTTTTT.